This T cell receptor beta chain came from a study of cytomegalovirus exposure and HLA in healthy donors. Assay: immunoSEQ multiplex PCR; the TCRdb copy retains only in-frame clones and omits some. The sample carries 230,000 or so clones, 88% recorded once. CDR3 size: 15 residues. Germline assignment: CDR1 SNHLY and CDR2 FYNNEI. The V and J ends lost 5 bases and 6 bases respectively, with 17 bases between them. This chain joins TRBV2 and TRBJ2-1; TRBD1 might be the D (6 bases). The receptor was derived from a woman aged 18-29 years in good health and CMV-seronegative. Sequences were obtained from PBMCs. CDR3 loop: CASSTGTNVFNEQFF. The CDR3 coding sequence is TGTGCCAGCAGTACCGGGACAAACGTCTTCAATGAGCAGTTCTTC.